Given below is one TCR beta chain in context. The antigen is unknown. Data came from immunoSEQ multiplex PCR; TCRdb stores just in-frame clones and leaves some out. Of some 81,000 clones listed, 80% to 90% were seen once; the top ten hold 6%. Germline assignment: CDR1 LNHDA and CDR2 SQIVND (reference sequence). This CDR3 is 14 amino acids long. The V and J ends lost 5 bases and 1 base respectively, with 9 bases between them. This entry belongs to a study of radiation and T cells in renal cell carcinoma. Whole-study results and caveats: Top tumor clonotypes rose in blood 2 weeks post-radiation, then contracted. Baseline intratumoral clonotype presence is unknown without pretreatment biopsies.

Described time point: blood 4 weeks post-SBRT, at nephrectomy. The treatment was: 15 Gy SBRT to primary tumor, nephrectomy 4 weeks later. After SBRT, blood was collected at 2 and 4 weeks, plus baseline. This sequence was found in a woman aged 65 to 85 with renal cell carcinoma. The chain links TRBV19 to TRBJ1-5, with a possible D match to TRBD1 (6 bases). The specimen was blood, collected from a patient whose treatment included radiotherapy and nephrectomy. CDR3 sequence (DNA): TGTGCCAGTAGTCTCCAGGGGAGCAATCAGCCCCAGCATTTT. This encodes CASSLQGSNQPQHF.